This T cell receptor (beta chain) was sequenced in a study of T cell responses to AZD1222 COVID-19 vaccine (dated by TCRdb to the early 2020s). As for the study more broadly: TCR sequencing was performed for 233 trial participants, of whom around 210 were given two doses of AZD1222 and approximately 25 were given two doses of MenACWY control vaccine. Enrollment into the trials was organized by age into subgroups of 18-55, 56-69 and 70-plus years, and those subgroups contained roughly 150, 30 and 60 TCR-sequenced participants, respectively.

Remarks on this clone: What this receptor recognizes is not known. No much larger clone is present one base from it, and per-base qualities are unavailable.

Interpreted using the paper, the time point label stands for: about 28 days (+/-7) after the second vaccine dose. AZD1222 recipients with second doses at about 4 weeks or about 12 weeks were pooled, because spike-specific TCR depth and breadth did not differ between schedules. The vaccinee samples were drawn from two UK trials, COV001 and COV002, one of which was a single-blind randomized controlled phase 2/3 trial testing AZD1222 (ChAdOx1 nCoV-19) in healthy adults. For TCRbeta chain sequencing, PBMC samples were collected from trial participants at day 0 and at day 28 after the second dose. The CDR3 regions of human TCRbeta chains were analyzed by immunosequencing. In the paper's pipeline: Repertoire TCRs were matched against a reference library of SARS-CoV-2-specific TCRs generated with the MIRA antigen-specificity platform. Breadth meant the fraction of unique TCRs that were SARS-CoV-2-associated, whereas depth meant the fraction of total T cells that were SARS-CoV-2-associated. Each spike-specific TCR was assigned to its reactive spike region and to a CD4 or CD8 class using the MIRA data. Log10-transformed breadth and depth values were compared by one-way ANOVA with Sidak's multiple comparisons tests. TCRdb took this table from immuneACCESS and kept in-frame rearrangements with V and J called. Such tables lack part of the clones; where checked against another copy, unresolved V genes explain under half of the gap, and the rest is unexplained. That table supplies the V and J calls and clone size; D and trimming were determined from the DNA. The sample has roughly 170,000 clones on record, 94% of them singletons. Jointly, the top ten make up 1.6% of the sample.

Overall study results and their limits: A significant rise in spike-specific TCR breadth and depth was observed after two AZD1222 doses relative to day 0 and relative to MenACWY recipients. Vaccine-associated CD4 TCRs spanned the whole spike protein, with dominant responses in regions 160-218 and 743-854. Participants were mostly white British, with more females than males. The authors suggested clonal diversity may have been underestimated. The 56-69-year group was small, and its depth increase did not reach significance, likely because of low power. Because no day 14 peak-response samples were available, the repertoires could be characterized only after the peak T cell response. Only six or seven AZD1222 recipients were SARS-CoV-2 seropositive at baseline, limiting conclusions about previously exposed vaccinees. Reportedly, almost half of the unique spike-specific TCRs recognized epitopes lying outside the regions that are mutated in the B.1.351 and B.1.1.7 variants.

Taken from the germline V gene (reference sequence), the CDR1 and CDR2 loops are GTSNPN and SVGIG. The V end loses 0 bases and the J end loses 2 bases, and a stretch of 7 bases separates them. CDR3 length: 14 amino acids, cysteine to phenylalanine. Only the CDR3 DNA stays, 42 bases, in frame from base 1. The specimen comprised peripheral blood, sampled 28 days after the second AZD1222 dose. The chain uses TRBV30 and TRBJ1-4, and TRBD1 may be the D gene, going by 5 matching bases. The TCR comes from an adult who received the AZD1222 COVID-19 vaccine. Here is the DNA: TGTGCCTGGAGTGTACGGGGGACTAATGAAAAACTGTTTTTT. It translates to CAWSVRGTNEKLFF.